The 10 T cell receptor beta chains in this list originate from one sample, sequenced in a study of cytomegalovirus exposure and HLA in healthy donors. PCR used 60 Vbeta primers and 13 Jbeta primers. Produced via immunoSEQ multiplex PCR; TCRdb's table is partial and in-frame only. The sample has over 100,000 clones, 50% to 75% seen once; the top ten hold less than 9%. The sample was PBMCs. The receptor set was obtained from a woman aged 40-49 years in good health and CMV-seropositive.

J is TRBJ2-5 and V is TRBV9; TRBD2 matches 11 bases. V was pared by 0 bases and J by 2 bases, with 3 bases of the junction left unmatched. Germline loops: CDR1 SGDLS, CDR2 YYNGEE. The CDR3 extends over 16 amino acids. In DNA, the CDR3 is TGTGCCAGCAGCGTAGGGTTAGCGGGGGGGCAAGAGACCCAGTACTTC. It is translated as CASSVGLAGGQETQYF.

V and J are TRBV6-5 and TRBJ1-2, with 7 bases that match TRBD1. V was pared by 6 bases and J by 1 base, with 2 bases of the junction left unmatched. CDR1 and CDR2 (germline): MNHEY, SVGAGI. CDR3 size: 13 residues. CDR3 bases: TGTGCCAGCAGACAGGGGAATAACTATGGCTACACCTTC. Amino acid sequence: CASRQGNNYGYTF.

CDR3 amino acids: CASCRDNYNEQFF. The DNA for the CDR3 is TGCGCCAGCTGTCGGGACAACTACAATGAGCAGTTCTTC. The rearrangement links TRBV5-1 to TRBJ2-1; maybe TRBD1 (6 bases). This CDR3 is built from 13 residues. From germline, CDR1 is SGHRS and CDR2 YFSETQ. V lost 7 bases, J lost 3 bases, and 11 bases lay in between.

DNA for the CDR3: TGTGCCAGCAGCTTAGGCCGGACAGGCAACTACGAGCAGTACTTC. This codes for CASSLGRTGNYEQYF. The chain links TRBV13 to TRBJ2-7; 7 nucleotides match TRBD1. The CDR3 consists of 15 residues. The ends lost 0 bases at V and 3 bases at J; junction bases unmatched: 5. Germline CDR1 is PRHDT and CDR2 is FYEKMQ (reference sequence).

This clone was counted a few times. The chain joins TRBV10-3 to TRBJ2-5; 7 bases agree with TRBD2. This CDR3 has 11 residues. Germline V lookup: CDR1 ENHRY, CDR2 SYGVKD. With V trimmed by 2 bases and J by 9 bases, 0 bases remained unmatched. The CDR3 nucleotides are TGTGCCATCAGTGAGGCGGGGGCCCAGTACTTC. Translated: CAISEAGAQYF.

This chain connects TRBV6-6 to TRBJ1-1; D is ambiguous. Per germline, CDR1 MNHNY and CDR2 SVGAGI (reference sequence). The CDR3 loop spans 13 amino acids. V was trimmed by 5 bases and J by 5 bases, leaving 12 bases between them. Here the CDR3 DNA reads TGTGCCAGCAGTCCACCTTCCCGGACTGAAGCTTTCTTT. It is translated as CASSPPSRTEAFF.

This chain links TRBV28 with TRBJ1-1, with D unresolved. Germline V lookup: CDR1 MDHEN, CDR2 SYDVKM. Trimming removed 10 bases from V and 10 bases from J, with 16 bases in between. The CDR3 consists of 11 residues. The CDR3 protein is CAISGGAGAFF. The DNA of the CDR3 is TGTGCCATCTCCGGAGGTGCCGGAGCTTTCTTT.

J is TRBJ2-1 and V is TRBV2; 13 bases are shared with TRBD2. This CDR3 region has 15 residues. Per the germline V gene, CDR1 is SNHLY and CDR2 is FYNNEI. Unmatched junction bases numbered 2, after V lost 4 bases and J lost 5 bases. The chain's CDR3 is CASSVGTSGNNEQFF. The DNA for the CDR3 is TGTGCCAGCAGTGTAGGGACTAGCGGGAACAATGAGCAGTTCTTC.

V and J are TRBV11-2 and TRBJ1-2; TRBD1 might be the D (6 bases). This CDR3 spans 17 amino acids. Germline CDR1 and CDR2: SGHAT and FQNNGV. Between the trimmed V and J ends, which lost 4 bases and 4 bases, there was a span of 22 bases. This CDR3 reads CASSSSLRTEFFYGYTF. For the CDR3, the DNA is TGTGCCAGCAGCTCTTCACTAAGGACAGAATTTTTCTATGGCTACACCTTC.

V is TRBV28 and J is TRBJ2-5; 9 nucleotides line up with TRBD1. This CDR3 is 15 amino acids long. J lost 4 bases, V lost 7 bases, and 10 bases had no gene match. Germline lookup yields CDR1 MDHEN and CDR2 SYDVKM. The CDR3: CASTETGGTGETQYF. The CDR3 coding sequence is TGTGCCAGCACTGAGACAGGGGGGACTGGAGAGACCCAGTACTTC.